These 10 T cell receptor beta chains were sequenced from one sample in a study of control samples from healthy donors and cancer patients. Method: immunoSEQ multiplex PCR; TCRdb's copy keeps in-frame clones and lacks some. The sample consists of about 120,000 clones, almost 95% of them appearing once. The source material was PBMCs. The source of these receptors is an older man with head and neck cancer.

V and J are TRBV10-3 and TRBJ2-1; 7 bases align to TRBD1. Germline V gene sequence: CDR1 ENHRY, CDR2 SYGVKD. V lost 10 bases and J lost 8; bases outside the gene matches: 11. This CDR3 region has 13 residues. The CDR3 loop is CANKHEGADEQFF. DNA for the CDR3: TGTGCCAACAAACACGAGGGGGCCGATGAGCAGTTCTTC.

The genes are TRBV3-1 (or the pseudogene TRBV3-2) and TRBJ2-3; 8 nucleotides align to TRBD2. Germline loops: CDR1 LGHDT, CDR2 YNNKEL (reference sequence). The V segment lost 4 bases and the J segment 3 bases; nucleotides outside the gene matches: 9. The CDR3 extends over 16 amino acids. The CDR3 DNA follows: TGTGCCAGCAGCCTACGGGGGGGGGCAGGAACAGATACGCAGTATTTT. This sequence encodes CASSLRGGAGTDTQYF.

A remark on this clone: The CDR3 carries no conserved terminal phenylalanine or tryptophan, so it likely arises from a read error. J is TRBJ1-5 and V is TRBV19, with 7 bases fitting TRBD1. The CDR3 consists of 16 residues. Germline V gives CDR1 LNHDA, CDR2 SQIVND (reference sequence). After removal of 3 bases from V and 5 bases from J, the junction contained 10 bases not matched to a gene. DNA of the CDR3: TGTGCCAGTAGTATGGGACGAGACAGGGTTGATCAGCCCCAGCATCTT. Translated, it gives CASSMGRDRVDQPQHL.

The chain joins TRBV25-1 to TRBJ2-7; D perhaps matches TRBD2 (7 bases). V was clipped by 7 bases and J by 5 bases, with 12 bases between them. The CDR3 has 12 amino acids. CDR1 and CDR2 from the germline V gene are MGHDK and SYGVNS. CDR3 DNA: TGTGCCAGCAAGGGGGGGGGACACGAGCAGTACTTC. It codes for CASKGGGHEQYF.

The gene calls are TRBV2 and TRBJ2-2; D gene uncertain. This CDR3 spans 15 amino acids. Germline V lookup: CDR1 SNHLY, CDR2 FYNNEI. V lost 3 bases and J 0 bases, leaving 8 bases between the germline ends. As DNA, the CDR3 is TGTGCCAGCAGTGATGGGGTTGCGAACACCGGGGAGCTGTTTTTT. It is translated as CASSDGVANTGELFF.

The chain joins TRBV15 to TRBJ2-5; D tentatively fits TRBD1 or TRBD2 (5 bases each). The CDR3 has 13 residues. Trimming took off 5 bases at V and 9 bases at J, with 16 bases between the two ends. CDR1 and CDR2 (germline): LNHNV, YYDKDF (reference sequence). The CDR3 is CATSAWDGPAQYF. CDR3 nucleotide sequence: TGTGCCACCAGCGCCTGGGACGGACCGGCCCAGTACTTC.

V and J are TRBV7-9 and TRBJ1-5; the match to TRBD1 covers 7 bases. Germline trimming cut 0 bases from V and 10 bases from J; bases unmatched to any gene: 12. CDR3 length equals 16 residues. Germline CDR1 and CDR2: SEHNR and FQNEAQ (reference sequence). CDR3 sequence reads: CASSLAPTGLVGPQHF. In nucleotides, the CDR3 is TGTGCCAGCAGCTTAGCCCCGACAGGGCTAGTAGGTCCCCAGCATTTT.

This chain joins TRBV5-6 and TRBJ2-3, with 10 bases identical to TRBD2. V shed 4 bases and J 6 bases; nucleotides not matched to a gene: 8. The CDR3 sequence is 15 residues long. Germline V gene sequence: CDR1 SGHDT, CDR2 YYEEEE. CDR3 DNA sequence: TGTGCCAGCAGCCAGGGACTAGCGATGGGGGATACGCAGTATTTT. Translating it yields CASSQGLAMGDTQYF.

The table lists this clone with a count of one. The J gene is TRBJ2-7, the V gene TRBV7-8, with D unresolved. The CDR3 has 13 residues. Germline V lookup: CDR1 SGHVS, CDR2 FQNEAQ. The V and J ends lost 4 bases and 6 bases respectively, with 13 bases between them. The CDR3 DNA reads as TGTGCCAGCAGCTACCGCCGGCGAGGCGAGCAGTACTTC. This codes for CASSYRRRGEQYF. Drawing the rest from reference TRBV7-8 and TRBJ2-7, the complete variable domain is GAGVSQSPRYKVAKRGQDVALRCDPISGHVSLFWYQQALGQGPEFLTYFQNEAQLDKSGLPSDRFFAERPEGSVSTLKIQRTQQEDSAVYLCASSYRRRGEQYFGPGTRLTVT.

The chain recombines TRBV4-1 with TRBJ2-7, with TRBD2 as a possible D gene (5 bases). Trimming removed 0 bases at V and 2 bases at J, with 14 bases between. Germline CDR1 reads MGHRA; CDR2 reads YSYEKL. This CDR3 comprises 16 residues. CDR3 protein: CASSQDRDRETYEQYF. CDR3 bases: TGCGCCAGCAGCCAAGATCGAGATAGGGAGACCTACGAGCAGTACTTC.